This T cell receptor beta chain was identified during a study of metastatic and nonmetastatic thyroid tumors. Study as a whole: The authors compared repertoires across blood and tumor or nodule tissue from malignant and benign thyroid patients. Findings and caveats of the study: Significantly higher TCR beta diversity was reportedly seen in malignant thyroid tumors than benign nodules, in blood and tumor.

About this clone itself: Its antigen is undetermined. One junction end does not reproduce the germline sequence, and a read error may be involved.

As originally analysed: Variation in CDR3 across clinicopathological groups served as the basis for constructing a distant-metastasis classifier in papillary thyroid cancer. MiXCR re-clonotyped the PCR reads for TCRdb. TCRdb's processing, not the study's, gives the V and J calls here. Among approximately 16,000 clones listed, over 10% were seen once. Germline V gives CDR1 LGHDT, CDR2 YNNKEL (reference sequence). This CDR3 is built from 14 residues. Ahead of thyroid surgery, no patient had received treatment of any kind. This receptor was identified in a female donor with papillary thyroid cancer or a benign thyroid nodule (not recorded which). Some clones in this sample may be carry-over from other donors' samples. V gene TRBV3-1 combines with J gene TRBJ2-1; D uncertain. The sample consisted of blood. In nucleotides, the CDR3 is TGTGCCAGCAGCCGTCGGTCCTCCTACAATGGGCAGTTCTTC. Amino acids: CASSRRSSYNGQFF.